A selection of T cell receptor beta chains follows, all from one sample in a study of shared clonotypes between healthy human individuals. Here immunoSEQ multiplex PCR was the method, and the copy in TCRdb shows in-frame clones only, minus some. The sample includes about 1 million clones, more than 65% of them seen just once. Sequenced input: memory CD4+ T cells sorted from blood. The receptors come from a man aged 18 to 29 in good health. The CDR3 runs from the conserved cysteine through the conserved F or W. Fields, in order: J gene, V gene, clone size, D gene, CDR3 DNA, CDR3 protein. The D gene is left open where the match is weak. Expanded clones get a size class; other rows say once, few or many, or leave the size out.

J: TRBJ2-1
V: TRBV5-4
size: .
D: TRBD2
DNA: TGTGCCAGCAGCTCTTCTAGCGGGAGTAATGAGCAGTTCTTC
CDR3: CASSSSSGSNEQFF

J: TRBJ1-2
V: TRBV29-1
size: many
D: .
DNA: TGCAGCGTAGCAGTAAGCTATGGCTACACCTTC
CDR3: CSVAVSYGYTF

J: TRBJ1-1
V: TRBV10-2
size: .
D: .
DNA: TGCGCCAGCAGTGAGTCGACGGGGGCGGTGGGCGCTTTCTTT
CDR3: CASSESTGAVGAFF

J: TRBJ1-5
V: TRBV6-1
size: .
D: .
DNA: TGTGCCAGCAGTGGTTCCGGGGCCTACAATCAGCCCCAGCATTTT
CDR3: CASSGSGAYNQPQHF

J: TRBJ1-6
V: TRBV25-1
size: .
D: TRBD1
DNA: TGTGCCAGCAGTGACGGGACAGGCTATAATTCACCCCTCCACTTT
CDR3: CASSDGTGYNSPLHF

J: TRBJ1-6
V: TRBV13
size: .
D: TRBD1
DNA: TGTGCCAGCAGCTACGAGAGTAACAGGGGTTCACCCCTCCACTTT
CDR3: CASSYESNRGSPLHF

J: TRBJ2-7
V: TRBV7-2
size: .
D: .
DNA: TGTGCCAGCAGCTTAGTGGGCGGGACGGGAGAGCAGTACTTC
CDR3: CASSLVGGTGEQYF

J: TRBJ1-6
V: TRBV19
size: few
D: .
DNA: TGTGCCAGTATAGGTAGCTCCTATAATTCACCCCTCCACTTT
CDR3: CASIGSSYNSPLHF

J: TRBJ2-7
V: TRBV11-2
size: .
D: .
DNA: TGTGCCAGCAGCTTAGGGCAACACCTCTACGAGCAGTACTTC
CDR3: CASSLGQHLYEQYF

J: TRBJ1-6
V: TRBV25-1
size: .
D: .
DNA: TGTGCCAGCAGTGAATACAGTGGTTCACCCCTCCACTTT
CDR3: CASSEYSGSPLHF

J: TRBJ2-7
V: TRBV29-1
size: .
D: TRBD1
DNA: TGCAGCGTTGCCGTGACAGGGGGCCAATACGAGCAGTACTTC
CDR3: CSVAVTGGQYEQYF

J: TRBJ1-2
V: TRBV27
size: .
D: TRBD1
DNA: TGTGCCAGCAGTACTAAAACAGGGGACTATGGCTACACCTTC
CDR3: CASSTKTGDYGYTF

J: TRBJ1-3
V: TRBV5-1
size: few
D: .
DNA: TGCGCCAGCTCCGTATGGGCGGAACCTGGAAACACCATATATTTT
CDR3: CASSVWAEPGNTIYF

J: TRBJ2-1
V: TRBV25-1
size: .
D: TRBD1
DNA: TGTGCCAGCAGTGAATATAAGGCCGGACAGGGGGCCAATGAGCAGTTCTTC
CDR3: CASSEYKAGQGANEQFF

J: TRBJ1-3
V: TRBV19
size: .
D: .
DNA: TGTGCCAGTAGTAAGACGGCGAGCTCTGGAAACACCATATATTTT
CDR3: CASSKTASSGNTIYF

J: TRBJ1-5
V: TRBV19
size: few
D: .
DNA: TGTGCCAGTAGGAGGACAGAGGGTAGTCAGCCCCAGCATTTT
CDR3: CASRRTEGSQPQHF

J: TRBJ1-2
V: TRBV19
size: once
D: .
DNA: TGTGCCAGTAGGGCCGGGACGCAGGATTACTATGGCTACACCTTC
CDR3: CASRAGTQDYYGYTF

J: TRBJ1-1
V: TRBV4-2
size: .
D: .
DNA: TGTGCCAGCAGCAGGACGGCGGAGGACACTGAAGCTTTCTTT
CDR3: CASSRTAEDTEAFF

J: TRBJ1-1
V: TRBV11-1
size: .
D: .
DNA: TGTGCCAGCAGCTTAGGAATCGGGGGTATCGCTGAAGCTTTCTTT
CDR3: CASSLGIGGIAEAFF

J: TRBJ2-5
V: TRBV6-5
size: .
D: TRBD2
DNA: TGTGCCAGCAGTCTAGCGGGAGTGATGAGAGAGACCCAGTACTTC
CDR3: CASSLAGVMRETQYF

J: TRBJ2-1
V: TRBV7-3
size: .
D: .
DNA: TGTGCCAGCAGCTTGACTAGCTACAATGAGCAGTTCTTC
CDR3: CASSLTSYNEQFF

J: TRBJ1-1
V: TRBV7-9
size: .
D: .
DNA: TGTGCCAGCAGCCCGTCCTACGGGGAGGGGACTGAAGCTTTCTTT
CDR3: CASSPSYGEGTEAFF

J: TRBJ2-2
V: TRBV15
size: .
D: .
DNA: TGTGCCACCCAGACTCAAGGGGGTGGCACCGGGGAGCTGTTTTTT
CDR3: CATQTQGGGTGELFF

J: TRBJ1-1
V: TRBV30
size: few
D: .
DNA: TGTGCCTGGAGTGTACGGGGAAACACTGAAGCTTTCTTT
CDR3: CAWSVRGNTEAFF

J: TRBJ2-5
V: TRBV28
size: .
D: .
DNA: TGTGCCAGCAGCCTGGGCCACGGGGTTAAAGAGACCCAGTACTTC
CDR3: CASSLGHGVKETQYF

J: TRBJ2-7
V: TRBV28
size: .
D: .
DNA: TGTGCCAGCAGTTTAGGCGGGTGGGGGGACGAGCAGTACTTC
CDR3: CASSLGGWGDEQYF

J: TRBJ1-1
V: TRBV6-1
size: .
D: .
DNA: TGTGCCAGCAGGCGTCAGAACACTGAAGCTTTCTTT
CDR3: CASRRQNTEAFF

J: TRBJ2-7
V: TRBV5-5
size: .
D: .
DNA: TGTGCCAGCAGCTTGGCTGTGGGACCGACCTCCTACGAGCAGTACTTC
CDR3: CASSLAVGPTSYEQYF

J: TRBJ2-2
V: TRBV7-2
size: .
D: TRBD2
DNA: TGTGCCAGCAGCTTAGGACTAGCGGGAGGGTGGACCGGGGAGCTGTTTTTT
CDR3: CASSLGLAGGWTGELFF

J: TRBJ1-1
V: TRBV18
size: .
D: .
DNA: TGTGCCAGCTCACCAGGAACCAGGGGCCCTGAAGCTTTCTTT
CDR3: CASSPGTRGPEAFF

J: TRBJ2-3
V: TRBV30
size: few
D: TRBD2
DNA: TGTGCCTGGAAGCGGGGGGGCTTATCAGATACGCAGTATTTT
CDR3: CAWKRGGLSDTQYF

J: TRBJ2-7
V: TRBV27
size: .
D: TRBD2
DNA: TGTGCCAGCAGTTCCTCCGGGGGGTCCGAGCAGTACTTC
CDR3: CASSSSGGSEQYF

J: TRBJ1-4
V: TRBV7-2
size: .
D: TRBD1
DNA: TGTGCCAGCAGCCTACAGGGGGAAGTTGAAAAACTGTTTTTT
CDR3: CASSLQGEVEKLFF

J: TRBJ2-5
V: TRBV11-1
size: .
D: .
DNA: TGTGCCAGCAGCTCTGAGGGTAGGGAGACCCAGTACTTC
CDR3: CASSSEGRETQYF

J: TRBJ2-3
V: TRBV7-9
size: .
D: TRBD2
DNA: TGTGCCAGCAGCCGTAGCGGGGGGGATACGCAGTATTTT
CDR3: CASSRSGGDTQYF

J: TRBJ1-2
V: TRBV2
size: .
D: .
DNA: TGTGCCAGCAGCGGGGGACCGCCGGATGGCTACACCTTC
CDR3: CASSGGPPDGYTF

J: TRBJ2-7
V: TRBV7-2
size: .
D: TRBD1
DNA: TGTGCCAGCAGCTTAGGGACAGGTGCCTACGAGCAGTACTTC
CDR3: CASSLGTGAYEQYF

J: TRBJ2-1
V: TRBV6-5
size: .
D: TRBD2
DNA: TGTGCCAGCAGTTATCGGGGGGGCAACAATGAGCAGTTCTTC
CDR3: CASSYRGGNNEQFF

J: TRBJ1-4
V: TRBV7-9
size: .
D: TRBD1
DNA: TGTGCCAGCAGCTTAGCAGGGGGCAAGAATGAAAAACTGTTTTTT
CDR3: CASSLAGGKNEKLFF

J: TRBJ1-6
V: TRBV2
size: .
D: TRBD1
DNA: TGTGCCAGCAGCGGCGGACAGGCCGGTAATTCACCCCTCCACTTT
CDR3: CASSGGQAGNSPLHF

J: TRBJ2-5
V: TRBV4-3
size: .
D: TRBD2
DNA: TGCGCCAGCAGCCAAGATTATAGACGGAGCGGGAGATCTTCGGAGACCCAGTACTTC
CDR3: CASSQDYRRSGRSSETQYF

J: TRBJ2-7
V: TRBV4-3
size: .
D: .
DNA: TGCGCCAGCAGCCAAGGTACAGGGACCGAGCAGTACTTC
CDR3: CASSQGTGTEQYF

J: TRBJ1-1
V: TRBV11-2
size: .
D: .
DNA: TGTGCCAGCAGCTTAGGGGTCGAGGGGTTGGCTTTCTTT
CDR3: CASSLGVEGLAFF

J: TRBJ1-2
V: TRBV6-5
size: .
D: .
DNA: TGTGCCAGCAGTTCGGACAACAGGTACACCTTC
CDR3: CASSSDNRYTF

J: TRBJ2-7
V: TRBV30
size: .
D: .
DNA: TGTGCCTGGAGTGACAGGAGCGAGCAGCAGTACTTC
CDR3: CAWSDRSEQQYF

J: TRBJ2-3
V: TRBV29-1
size: .
D: TRBD2
DNA: TGCAGCGTCGTTAGCGGGGGCACAGATACGCAGTATTTT
CDR3: CSVVSGGTDTQYF

J: TRBJ2-5
V: TRBV9
size: .
D: TRBD1
DNA: TGTGCCAGCAGCGTAGGGCCAGGGGGAACTAAAGAGACCCAGTACTTC
CDR3: CASSVGPGGTKETQYF

J: TRBJ1-5
V: TRBV6-6
size: .
D: .
DNA: TGTGCCAGCAGTTTGGGGTGGAGCAATCAGCCCCAGCATTTT
CDR3: CASSLGWSNQPQHF

J: TRBJ2-2
V: TRBV28
size: .
D: .
DNA: TGTGCCAGCGGAGGGGCGAAAACCGGGGAGCTGTTTTTT
CDR3: CASGGAKTGELFF

J: TRBJ2-5
V: TRBV11-2
size: .
D: TRBD1
DNA: TGTGCCAGCAGCGGGACAGGGGGGAGTAGGCAAGAGACCCAGTACTTC
CDR3: CASSGTGGSRQETQYF

J: TRBJ1-1
V: TRBV7-3
size: .
D: TRBD1
DNA: TGTGCCAGCAGCTTAGGGGACAGAGAAGCTTTCTTT
CDR3: CASSLGDREAFF

J: TRBJ1-5
V: TRBV30
size: few
D: .
DNA: TGTGCCTGGAGTCCCTCGGACAGCCAGCCCCAGCATTTT
CDR3: CAWSPSDSQPQHF

J: TRBJ1-6
V: TRBV5-4
size: many
D: .
DNA: TGTGCCAGCAGTTCCACTGGAGGAATACAAGGTTCACCCCTCCACTTT
CDR3: CASSSTGGIQGSPLHF

J: TRBJ2-7
V: TRBV7-9
size: .
D: TRBD2
DNA: TGTGCCAGCAGCTTAACGGGAGGGAGGGTCGCCGAGCAGTACTTC
CDR3: CASSLTGGRVAEQYF

J: TRBJ1-1
V: TRBV7-8
size: few
D: .
DNA: TGTGCCAGCAGCTCCCGACAGGCTCTACGGACTGAAGCTTTCTTT
CDR3: CASSSRQALRTEAFF

J: TRBJ2-7
V: TRBV2
size: .
D: .
DNA: TGTGCCAGCCAGAGACAGAACGAGCAGTACTTC
CDR3: CASQRQNEQYF